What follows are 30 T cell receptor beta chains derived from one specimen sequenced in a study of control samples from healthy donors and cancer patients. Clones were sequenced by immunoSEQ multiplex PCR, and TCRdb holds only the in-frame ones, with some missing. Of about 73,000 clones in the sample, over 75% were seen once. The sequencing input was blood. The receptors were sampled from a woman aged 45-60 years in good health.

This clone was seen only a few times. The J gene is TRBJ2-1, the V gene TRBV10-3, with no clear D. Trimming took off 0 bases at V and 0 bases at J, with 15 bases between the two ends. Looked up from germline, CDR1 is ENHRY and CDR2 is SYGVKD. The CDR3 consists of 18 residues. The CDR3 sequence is CAISESKASLSSYNEQFF. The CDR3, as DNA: TGTGCCATCAGTGAGTCGAAGGCGAGTCTGAGCTCCTACAATGAGCAGTTCTTC.

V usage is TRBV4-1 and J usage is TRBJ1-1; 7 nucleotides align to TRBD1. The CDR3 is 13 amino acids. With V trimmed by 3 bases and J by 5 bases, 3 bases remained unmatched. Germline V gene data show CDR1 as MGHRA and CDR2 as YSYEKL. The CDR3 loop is CASSQGRGTEAFF. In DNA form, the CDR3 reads TGCGCCAGCAGCCAGGGCAGGGGGACTGAAGCTTTCTTT.

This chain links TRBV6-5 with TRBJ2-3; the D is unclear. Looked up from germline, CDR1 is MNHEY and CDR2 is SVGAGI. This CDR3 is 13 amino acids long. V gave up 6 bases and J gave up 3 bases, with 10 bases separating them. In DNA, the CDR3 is TGTGCCAGCAGAGCCAGGTCAACAGATACGCAGTATTTT. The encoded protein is CASRARSTDTQYF.

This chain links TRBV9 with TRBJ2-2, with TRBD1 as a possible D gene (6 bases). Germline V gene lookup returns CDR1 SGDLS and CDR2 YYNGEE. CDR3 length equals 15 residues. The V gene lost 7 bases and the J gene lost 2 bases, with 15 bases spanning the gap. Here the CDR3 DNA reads TGTGCCAGCGGGGGCACGACAGGCAACACCGGGGAGCTGTTTTTT. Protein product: CASGGTTGNTGELFF.

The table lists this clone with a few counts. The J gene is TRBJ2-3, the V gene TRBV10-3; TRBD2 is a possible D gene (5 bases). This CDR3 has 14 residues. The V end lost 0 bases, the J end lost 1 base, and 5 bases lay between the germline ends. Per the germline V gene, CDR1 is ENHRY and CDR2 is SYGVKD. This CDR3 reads CAISESAGTDTQYF. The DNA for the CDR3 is TGTGCCATCAGTGAGTCAGCGGGCACAGATACGCAGTATTTT.

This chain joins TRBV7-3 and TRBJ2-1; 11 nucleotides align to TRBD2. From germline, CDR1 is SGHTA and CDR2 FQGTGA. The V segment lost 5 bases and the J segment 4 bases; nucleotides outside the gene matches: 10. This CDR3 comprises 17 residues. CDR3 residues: CASSTGGVAGGYNEQFF. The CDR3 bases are TGTGCCAGCAGCACCGGAGGAGTAGCGGGAGGGTACAATGAGCAGTTCTTC.

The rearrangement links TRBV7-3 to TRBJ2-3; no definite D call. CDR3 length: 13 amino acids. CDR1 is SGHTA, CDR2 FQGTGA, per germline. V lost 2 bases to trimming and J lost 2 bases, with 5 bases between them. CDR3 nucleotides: TGTGCCAGCAGCTTATTCAACACAGATACGCAGTATTTT. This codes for CASSLFNTDTQYF. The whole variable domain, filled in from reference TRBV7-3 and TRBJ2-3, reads GAGVSQTPSNKVTEKGKYVELRCDPISGHTALYWYRQSLGQGPEFLIYFQGTGAADDSGLPNDRFFAVRPEGSVSTLKIQRTERGDSAVYLCASSLFNTDTQYFGPGTRLTVL.

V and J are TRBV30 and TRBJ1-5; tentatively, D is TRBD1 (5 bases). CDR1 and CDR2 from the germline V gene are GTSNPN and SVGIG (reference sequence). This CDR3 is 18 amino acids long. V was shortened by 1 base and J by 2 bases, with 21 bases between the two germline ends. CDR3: CAWSDLRTSGTGNQPQHF. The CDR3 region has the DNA TGTGCCTGGAGTGATCTCCGGACTAGCGGGACGGGCAATCAGCCCCAGCATTTT.

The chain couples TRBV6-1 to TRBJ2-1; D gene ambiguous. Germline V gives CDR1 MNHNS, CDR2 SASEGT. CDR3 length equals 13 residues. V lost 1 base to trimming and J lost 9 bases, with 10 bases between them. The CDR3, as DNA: TGTGCCAGCAGTGAAGTCGAGTGGGGTGAGCAGTTCTTC. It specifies CASSEVEWGEQFF.

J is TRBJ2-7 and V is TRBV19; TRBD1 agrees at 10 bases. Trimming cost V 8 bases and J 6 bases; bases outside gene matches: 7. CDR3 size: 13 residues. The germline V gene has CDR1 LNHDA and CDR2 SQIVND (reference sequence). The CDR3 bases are TGTGCCAGTGGTGTGACAGGGGGCCGCGAGCAGTACTTC. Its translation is CASGVTGGREQYF. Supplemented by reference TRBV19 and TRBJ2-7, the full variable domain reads DGGITQSPKYLFRKEGQNVTLSCEQNLNHDAMYWYRQDPGQGLRLIYYSQIVNDFQKGDIAEGYSVSREKKESFPLTVTSAQKNPTAFYLCASGVTGGREQYFGPGTRLTVT.

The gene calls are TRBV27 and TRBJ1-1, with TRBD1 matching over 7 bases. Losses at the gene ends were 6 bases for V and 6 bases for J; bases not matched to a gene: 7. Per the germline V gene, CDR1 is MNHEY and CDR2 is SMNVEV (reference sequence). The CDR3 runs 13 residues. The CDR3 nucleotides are TGTGCCAGCAGGCACAGGGGTTTCGCTGAAGCTTTCTTT. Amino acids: CASRHRGFAEAFF.

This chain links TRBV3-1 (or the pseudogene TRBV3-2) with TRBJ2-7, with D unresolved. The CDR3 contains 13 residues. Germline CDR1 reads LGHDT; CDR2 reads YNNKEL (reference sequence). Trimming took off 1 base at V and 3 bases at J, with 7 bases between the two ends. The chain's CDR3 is CASSQVGGYEQYF. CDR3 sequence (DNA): TGTGCCAGCAGCCAAGTGGGTGGCTACGAGCAGTACTTC.

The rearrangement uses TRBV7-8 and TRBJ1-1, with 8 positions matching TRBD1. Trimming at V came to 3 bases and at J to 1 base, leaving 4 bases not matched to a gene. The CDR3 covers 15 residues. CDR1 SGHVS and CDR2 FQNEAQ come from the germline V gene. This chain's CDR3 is CASSFSGTGNTEAFF. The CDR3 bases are TGTGCCAGCAGCTTTTCCGGGACAGGGAACACTGAAGCTTTCTTT.

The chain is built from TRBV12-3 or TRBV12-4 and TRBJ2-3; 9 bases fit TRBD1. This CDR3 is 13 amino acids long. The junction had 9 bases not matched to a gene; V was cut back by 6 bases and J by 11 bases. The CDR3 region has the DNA TGTGCCAGCAGGACCACAGGGGGCGACGTGCAGTATTTT. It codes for CASRTTGGDVQYF.

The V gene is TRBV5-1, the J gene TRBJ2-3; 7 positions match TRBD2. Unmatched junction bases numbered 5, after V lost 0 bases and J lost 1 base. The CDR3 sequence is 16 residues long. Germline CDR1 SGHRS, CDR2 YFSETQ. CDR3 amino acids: CASSLVGGGGTDTQYF. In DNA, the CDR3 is TGCGCCAGCAGCTTGGTGGGCGGGGGAGGCACAGATACGCAGTATTTT.

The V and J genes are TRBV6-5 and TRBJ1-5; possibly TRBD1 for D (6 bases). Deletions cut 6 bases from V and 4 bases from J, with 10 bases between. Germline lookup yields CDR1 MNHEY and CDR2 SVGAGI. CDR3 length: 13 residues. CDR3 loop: CASSLDSNQPQHF. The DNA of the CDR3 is TGTGCCAGCAGCCTGGACAGTAATCAGCCCCAGCATTTT.

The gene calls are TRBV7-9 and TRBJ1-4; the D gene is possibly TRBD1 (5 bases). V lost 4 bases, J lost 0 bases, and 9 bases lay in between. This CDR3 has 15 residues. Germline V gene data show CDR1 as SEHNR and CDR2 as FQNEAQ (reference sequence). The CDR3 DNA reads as TGTGCCAGCAGCTGGGACTTTACAACTAATGAAAAACTGTTTTTT. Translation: CASSWDFTTNEKLFF.

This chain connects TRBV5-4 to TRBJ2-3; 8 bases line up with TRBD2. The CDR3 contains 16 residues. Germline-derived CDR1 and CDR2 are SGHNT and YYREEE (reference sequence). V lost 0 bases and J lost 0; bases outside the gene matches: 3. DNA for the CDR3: TGTGCCAGCAGCTTGGCCCCTAGCGGGAGCACAGATACGCAGTATTTT. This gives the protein CASSLAPSGSTDTQYF.

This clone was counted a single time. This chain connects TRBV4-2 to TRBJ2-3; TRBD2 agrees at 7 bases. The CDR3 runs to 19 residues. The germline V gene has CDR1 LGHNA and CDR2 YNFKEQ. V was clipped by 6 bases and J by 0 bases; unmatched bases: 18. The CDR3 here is CASRLDGRYGSGSTDTQYF. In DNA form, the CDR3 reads TGTGCCAGCAGATTGGACGGGAGATACGGTAGCGGGAGCACAGATACGCAGTATTTT.

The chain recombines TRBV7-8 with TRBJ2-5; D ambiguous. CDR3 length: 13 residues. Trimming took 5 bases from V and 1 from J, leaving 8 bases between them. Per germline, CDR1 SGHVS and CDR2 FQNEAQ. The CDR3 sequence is CASSGRVQETQYF. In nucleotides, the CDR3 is TGTGCCAGCAGCGGAAGAGTCCAAGAGACCCAGTACTTC.

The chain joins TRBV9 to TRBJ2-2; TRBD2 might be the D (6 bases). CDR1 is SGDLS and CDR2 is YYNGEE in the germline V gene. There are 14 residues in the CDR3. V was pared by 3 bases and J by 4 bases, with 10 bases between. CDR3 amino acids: CASSARGITGELFF. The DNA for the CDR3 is TGTGCCAGCAGCGCTCGGGGGATCACCGGGGAGCTGTTTTTT.

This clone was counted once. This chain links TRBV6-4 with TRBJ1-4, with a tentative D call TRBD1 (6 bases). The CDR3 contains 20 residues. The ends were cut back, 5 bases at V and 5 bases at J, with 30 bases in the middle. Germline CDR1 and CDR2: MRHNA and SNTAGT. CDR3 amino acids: CASSPASQTGRTCANEKLFF. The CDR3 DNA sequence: TGTGCCAGCAGTCCGGCTTCCCAGACAGGAAGGACGTGCGCCAATGAAAAACTGTTTTTT.

As DNA, the CDR3 is TGTGCCAGCAGCCAGTTCGGTGCCGCCGGGGGCGGGGAGCTGTTTTTT. Its protein is CASSQFGAAGGGELFF. The chain couples TRBV4-2 to TRBJ2-2; a possible D gene is TRBD2 (6 bases). Per germline, CDR1 LGHNA and CDR2 YNFKEQ. CDR3 length: 16 residues. The germline V and J ends were trimmed by 3 bases and 7 bases, with 18 bases remaining between them.

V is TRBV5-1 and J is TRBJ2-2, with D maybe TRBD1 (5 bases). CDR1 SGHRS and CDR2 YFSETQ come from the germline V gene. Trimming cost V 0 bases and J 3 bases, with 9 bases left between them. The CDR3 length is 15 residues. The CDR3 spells CASSLVQADTGELFF. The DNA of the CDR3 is TGCGCCAGCAGCTTGGTACAGGCAGACACCGGGGAGCTGTTTTTT.

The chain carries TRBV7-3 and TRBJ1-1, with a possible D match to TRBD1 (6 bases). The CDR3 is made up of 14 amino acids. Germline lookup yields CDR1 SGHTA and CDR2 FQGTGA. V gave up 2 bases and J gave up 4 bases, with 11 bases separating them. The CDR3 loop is CASSLEGGITEAFF. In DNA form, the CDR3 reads TGTGCCAGCAGCTTAGAAGGGGGAATCACTGAAGCTTTCTTT.

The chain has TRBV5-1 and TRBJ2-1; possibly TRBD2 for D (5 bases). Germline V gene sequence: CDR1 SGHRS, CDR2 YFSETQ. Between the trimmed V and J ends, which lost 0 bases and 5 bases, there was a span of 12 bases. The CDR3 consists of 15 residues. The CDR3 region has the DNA TGCGCCAGCAGCTTGGATGTGAGGGCCCACAATGAGCAGTTCTTC. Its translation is CASSLDVRAHNEQFF.

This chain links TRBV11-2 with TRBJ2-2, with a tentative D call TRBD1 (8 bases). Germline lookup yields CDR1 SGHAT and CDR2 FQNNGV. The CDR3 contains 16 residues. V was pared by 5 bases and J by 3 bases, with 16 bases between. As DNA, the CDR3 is TGTGCCAGCAGCCTTCGACAGGGGAGGGACACCGGGGAGCTGTTTTTT. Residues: CASSLRQGRDTGELFF.

The CDR3 region is CASSSSGRGINEKLFF. Written as DNA, the CDR3 is TGTGCCAGCAGTTCCTCTGGACGAGGGATTAATGAAAAACTGTTTTTT. The rearrangement joins TRBV27 to TRBJ1-4; D is undetermined. CDR1 and CDR2 from the germline V gene are MNHEY and SMNVEV (reference sequence). V lost 4 bases and J lost 4, with 16 bases in between. This CDR3 is 16 amino acids long. Filled out from reference TRBV27 and TRBJ1-4, the complete variable domain reads EAQVTQNPRYLITVTGKKLTVTCSQNMNHEYMSWYRQDPGLGLRQIYYSMNVEVTDKGDVPEGYKVSRKEKRNFPLILESPSPNQTSLYFCASSSSGRGINEKLFFGSGTQLSVL.

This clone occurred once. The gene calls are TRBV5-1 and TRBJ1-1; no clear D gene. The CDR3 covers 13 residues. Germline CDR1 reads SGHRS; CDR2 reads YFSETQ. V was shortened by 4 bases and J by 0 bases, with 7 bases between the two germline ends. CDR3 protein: CASSAFMNTEAFF. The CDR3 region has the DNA TGCGCCAGCAGCGCGTTCATGAACACTGAAGCTTTCTTT.

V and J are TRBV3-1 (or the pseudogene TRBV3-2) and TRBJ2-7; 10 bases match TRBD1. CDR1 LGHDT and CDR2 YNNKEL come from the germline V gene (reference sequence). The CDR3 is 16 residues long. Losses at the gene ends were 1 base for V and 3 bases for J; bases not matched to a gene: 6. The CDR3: CASSQGTTGGNYEQYF. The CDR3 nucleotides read TGTGCCAGCAGCCAAGGTACGACAGGGGGCAACTACGAGCAGTACTTC.